Each of the 31 T cell receptor beta chains below was sequenced from the same sample in a study of cytotoxic CD8 clonotypes in ibrutinib-treated CLL (dated by TCRdb to about 2021). The time point label here, explained by the study, means: 12 months on ibrutinib. The library was generated by the immunoSEQ multiplex PCR assay. TCRdb retrieved this table from immuneACCESS and kept in-frame rearrangements only. Not all clones are present; in checked studies, unresolved V genes account for under half, and no reason is known for the remainder. In this sample the table shows about 160,000 clones, 81% of which occur a single time. The leading ten clones occupy roughly 2% of the sample. The sequencing here drew on PBMCs, taken after 12 months of ibrutinib treatment. The receptors come from a human donor with chronic lymphocytic leukemia.

This clone showed up just a few times. The chain has TRBV7-8 and TRBJ1-1; no clear D. This CDR3 is built from 13 residues. The germline V gene has CDR1 SGHVS and CDR2 FQNEAQ. The V and J ends lost 1 base and 10 bases respectively, with 13 bases between them. The CDR3 spells CASSLEADRGAFF. Here the CDR3 DNA reads TGTGCCAGCAGCTTAGAGGCGGATCGGGGAGCTTTCTTT.

This rearrangement joins TRBV2 to TRBJ1-1; no firm D call. The CDR3 is 12 residues long. The germline CDR1 and CDR2 sequences are SNHLY and FYNNEI. Deletions cut 4 bases from V and 10 bases from J, with 13 bases between. The CDR3 loop is CASSADPRGAFF. The CDR3 bases are TGTGCCAGCAGTGCGGACCCGCGGGGAGCTTTCTTT.

A single count supports this clone. The V call is TRBV5-8, the J call TRBJ1-5; 12 bases match TRBD1. V trimming: 6 bases; J trimming: 7 bases; junction bases outside the gene matches: 5. CDR3 size: 14 residues. CDR1 and CDR2 (germline): SGHTS, YDEGEE. The CDR3 nucleotides read TGTGCCAGCACGCCGGGACAGGGGGCGCAGCCCCAGCATTTT. Encoded protein: CASTPGQGAQPQHF.

The genes are TRBV28 and TRBJ2-7, with D possibly called TRBD1 or TRBD2 (6 bases each). Trimming cost V 6 bases and J 3 bases, with 24 bases left between them. This CDR3 has 17 amino acids. The germline gives CDR1 MDHEN, CDR2 SYDVKM. CDR3 in DNA: TGTGCCAGCAGCCTCCTCGAGGGGGGCGGGTCTAACTACGAGCAGTACTTC. Its protein is CASSLLEGGGSNYEQYF.

This clone was seen a handful of times. The chain combines TRBV6-1 with TRBJ1-5; D is ambiguous. Germline loops: CDR1 MNHNS, CDR2 SASEGT. This CDR3 has 14 residues. The V end lost 0 bases, the J end lost 0 bases, and 3 bases lay between the germline ends. The CDR3, as DNA: TGTGCCAGCAGTGAAGCAGGTAGCAATCAGCCCCAGCATTTT. It codes for CASSEAGSNQPQHF.

The chain is built from TRBV5-1 and TRBJ2-2, with 10 bases lining up with TRBD2. Unmatched junction bases numbered 7, after V lost 4 bases and J lost 1 base. CDR1 and CDR2 (germline): SGHRS, YFSETQ. The CDR3 is 17 residues long. The CDR3 region is CASSVHIAGGNTGELFF. CDR3 in DNA: TGCGCCAGCAGCGTCCACATAGCGGGAGGGAACACCGGGGAGCTGTTTTTT.

The rearrangement joins TRBV21-1 to TRBJ1-1; the table's D call TRBD1 went unverified against the DNA. TRBV21-1 is designated a pseudogene. This CDR3 spans 16 amino acids. CDR3 sequence (DNA): TGTGCCAGCAGCTCCAAGGCGGGCAGGGGGACACCAGAGGCTTTCTTT. Translating it yields CASSSKAGRGTPEAFF.

This chain joins TRBV4-1 and TRBJ2-7; D might be TRBD1 (6 bases). V was shortened by 4 bases and J by 2 bases, with 18 bases between the two germline ends. The CDR3 sequence is 16 residues long. CDR1 is MGHRA and CDR2 is YSYEKL in the germline V gene. CDR3 nucleotides: TGCGCCAGCAGCCGGACGTCAGGGGACCCTACCTACGAGCAGTACTTC. Its translation: CASSRTSGDPTYEQYF.

The V and J genes are TRBV6-1 and TRBJ2-3; D is unclear. The V and J ends lost 2 bases and 6 bases respectively, with 15 bases between them. The CDR3 totals 15 residues. In germline, CDR1 is MNHNS, CDR2 SASEGT. This CDR3 reads CASSETHRRADTQYF. CDR3 nucleotide sequence: TGTGCCAGCAGTGAAACCCACCGCCGGGCGGATACGCAGTATTTT.

V and J are TRBV23-1 and TRBJ2-7, with TRBD1 matching 8 bases. TRBV23-1 is flagged as an ORF with uncertain function. V was clipped by 4 bases and J by 3 bases; unmatched bases: 11. The CDR3 has 16 amino acids. DNA for the CDR3: TGCGCCAGCAGTCCCCCGGGCCAGGGGGCTAACTACGAGCAGTACTTC. Translation gives CASSPPGQGANYEQYF.

This CDR3 reads CASSLEQGDYGYTF. The CDR3 region has the DNA TGTGCCAGCAGCTTGGAACAGGGGGACTATGGCTACACCTTC. The chain has TRBV11-2 and TRBJ1-2; 8 bases map to TRBD1. CDR3 size: 14 residues. Germline V gives CDR1 SGHAT, CDR2 FQNNGV. Trimming at V came to 3 bases and at J to 3 bases, leaving 3 bases not matched to a gene.

The rearrangement uses TRBV7-2 and TRBJ1-1, with 8 bases that match TRBD1. CDR3 size: 15 residues. Looked up from germline, CDR1 is SGHTA and CDR2 is FQGNSA. Trimming removed 8 bases from V and 0 bases from J; junction bases left unmatched: 8. CDR3 coding DNA: TGTGCCAGCCGGGGGCAGGGGGCTTTGAACACTGAAGCTTTCTTT. Its translation is CASRGQGALNTEAFF.

The table lists this clone with a few counts. The V and J genes are TRBV28 and TRBJ1-5; D might be TRBD1 (5 bases). From germline, CDR1 is MDHEN and CDR2 SYDVKM. The length of the CDR3 is 15 residues. The V end lost 6 bases, the J end lost 5 bases, and 17 bases lay between the germline ends. CDR3 loop: CASSSTAGYDQPQHF. The CDR3 DNA reads as TGTGCCAGCAGCTCCACGGCAGGGTACGATCAGCCCCAGCATTTT.

The chain joins TRBV7-6 to TRBJ2-3; 9 bases match TRBD2. The V gene end was trimmed by 3 bases and the J gene end by 6 bases; junction bases not matched to a gene: 13. The CDR3 sequence is 17 residues long. Germline CDR1 is SGHVS and CDR2 is FNYEAQ. DNA for the CDR3: TGTGCCAGCAGCTTCAAGGCTAGCGGGGTTTCAGGGGATACGCAGTATTTT. Protein product: CASSFKASGVSGDTQYF.

The CDR3 protein is CASSASGGNNQPQHF. CDR3 DNA: TGTGCCAGCAGCGCATCTGGTGGGAACAATCAGCCCCAGCATTTT. This chain connects TRBV9 to TRBJ1-5, with no clear D. The CDR3 totals 15 residues. Trimming pared 3 bases from V and 3 bases from J, leaving 13 bases between. CDR1 is SGDLS and CDR2 is YYNGEE in the germline V gene.

This clone was observed a handful of times. The CDR3, as DNA: TGTGCCAGCTCACCAATTTCGGACTTGACCGGGGAGCTGTTTTTT. This sequence encodes CASSPISDLTGELFF. The rearrangement uses TRBV18 and TRBJ2-2; the D gene is possibly TRBD2 (5 bases). Between the trimmed V and J ends, which lost 2 bases and 5 bases, there was a span of 12 bases. CDR1 is KGHSH, CDR2 LQKENI, per germline. The CDR3 runs 15 residues.

The V and J genes are TRBV5-1 and TRBJ2-6; 14 nucleotides agree with TRBD2. After removal of 3 bases from V and 2 bases from J, the junction contained 4 bases not matched to a gene. This CDR3 has 18 residues. Germline CDR1 is SGHRS and CDR2 is YFSETQ. CDR3 protein: CASSYRLAGGPGANVLTF. DNA for the CDR3: TGCGCCAGCAGCTACCGACTAGCGGGGGGGCCTGGGGCCAACGTCCTGACTTTC.

In this sample, this clone turned up once. The CDR3 is CASGPTVNIQYF. As DNA, the CDR3 is TGTGCCAGCGGGCCCACAGTAAACATTCAGTACTTC. The V and J genes are TRBV6-6 and TRBJ2-4; D is unclear. Germline CDR1 MNHNY, CDR2 SVGAGI (reference sequence). Trimming cost V 8 bases and J 6 bases, with 11 bases left between them. The CDR3 is 12 residues long.

This clone was recorded a few times. The V and J genes are TRBV25-1 and TRBJ2-5; D is possibly TRBD2 (7 bases). V lost 5 bases, J lost 7 bases, and 17 bases lay in between. CDR1 is MGHDK, CDR2 SYGVNS, per germline. The CDR3 has 14 residues. CDR3 sequence: CASSQLAARGTQYF. The CDR3 DNA reads TGTGCCAGCAGTCAGCTAGCGGCCAGGGGGACCCAGTACTTC.

V and J are TRBV28 and TRBJ2-4; 14 nucleotides align to TRBD2. CDR1 is MDHEN, CDR2 SYDVKM, per germline. This CDR3 region has 17 residues. After removal of 2 bases from V and 9 bases from J, the junction contained 9 bases not matched to a gene. The CDR3 sequence is CASSLPTVGTSGSIQYF. CDR3 nucleotides: TGTGCCAGCAGTTTACCTACAGTTGGGACTAGCGGGAGCATTCAGTACTTC.

The rearrangement uses TRBV7-3 and TRBJ2-3; D remains unclear. V lost 1 base to trimming and J lost 4 bases, with 9 bases between them. This CDR3 is 14 amino acids long. CDR1 and CDR2 (germline): SGHTA, FQGTGA. The chain's CDR3 is CASSLNPPPDTQYF. The DNA for the CDR3 is TGTGCCAGCAGCTTAAACCCACCCCCAGATACGCAGTATTTT.

This clone appeared once. CDR3 DNA: TGCAGCGTTGAGTTAGTGGGACCGCAGGGAAAATATAGGAACACTGAAGCTTTCTTT. Amino acid sequence: CSVELVGPQGKYRNTEAFF. The rearrangement joins TRBV29-1 to TRBJ1-1; TRBD1 is a possible D gene (5 bases). There are 19 residues in the CDR3. V was clipped by 3 bases and J by 1 base, with 27 bases between them. Germline V gives CDR1 SQVTM, CDR2 ANQGSEA.

The chain couples TRBV25-1 to TRBJ2-3, with D perhaps matching TRBD2 (6 bases). V was trimmed by 1 base and J by 0 bases, leaving 11 bases between them. Germline V gene sequence: CDR1 MGHDK, CDR2 SYGVNS. The CDR3 totals 16 residues. CDR3 DNA: TGTGCCAGCAGTGAATTACGGGGGACTAGCACAGATACGCAGTATTTT. Translation: CASSELRGTSTDTQYF.

The J gene is TRBJ2-5, the V gene TRBV6-4; 7 bases are a match to TRBD2. Trimming removed 7 bases from V and 5 bases from J; junction bases left unmatched: 4. The germline gives CDR1 MRHNA, CDR2 SNTAGT. This CDR3 is built from 12 residues. The chain's CDR3 is CASILGGETQYF. DNA for the CDR3: TGTGCCAGCATTCTCGGGGGGGAGACCCAGTACTTC.

This chain uses TRBV6-5 with TRBJ2-1; D perhaps matches TRBD2 (5 bases). The CDR3 loop spans 15 amino acids. V was pared by 0 bases and J by 4 bases, with 10 bases between. The germline V gene has CDR1 MNHEY and CDR2 SVGAGI. CDR3 nucleotides: TGTGCCAGCAGTTACTCGTCTAGCCGATACAATGAGCAGTTCTTC. Translation: CASSYSSSRYNEQFF.

With regard to this clone: The sample carries other DNA sequences with the same CDR3. The rearrangement links TRBV5-1 to TRBJ2-3; D remains unclear. Trimming removed 4 bases at V and 0 bases at J, with 6 bases between. Germline CDR1 is SGHRS and CDR2 is YFSETQ. This CDR3 region has 13 residues. CDR3 in amino acids: CASSATSTDTQYF. The CDR3 DNA reads TGCGCCAGCAGCGCGACTAGCACAGATACGCAGTATTTT.

CDR3 sequence (DNA): TGTGCCACCAGCAGAGATCGGAGCCAAGAGACCCAGTACTTC. Its translation: CATSRDRSQETQYF. The rearrangement joins TRBV15 to TRBJ2-5; the D is unclear. Trimming shortened V by 0 bases and J by 1 base, and 6 bases separated the two germline ends. The CDR3 totals 14 residues. CDR1 LNHNV and CDR2 YYDKDF come from the germline V gene (reference sequence).

The chain is built from TRBV19 and TRBJ2-3; 11 nucleotides align to TRBD2. Germline V gene sequence: CDR1 LNHDA, CDR2 SQIVND (reference sequence). V was pared by 4 bases and J by 2 bases, with 5 bases of the junction left unmatched. The CDR3 covers 16 residues. CDR3: CASSSSGRVITDTQYF. The CDR3 nucleotides read TGTGCCAGTAGTAGTAGCGGGAGGGTCATCACAGATACGCAGTATTTT.

As concerns this clone: Mismatch with germline at one junction end may stem from a read error. This chain joins TRBV5-4 and TRBJ1-1; D gene uncertain. Germline V gives CDR1 SGHNT, CDR2 YYREEE (reference sequence). The length of the CDR3 is 16 residues. The CDR3: CASSQDWLRGGTEAFF. The CDR3, as DNA: TGCGCCAGCAGCCAAGATTGGCTCCGGGGAGGCACTGAAGCTTTCTTT. Full variable domain (missing parts from reference TRBV5-4 and TRBJ1-1): ETGVTQSPTHLIKTRGQQVTLRCSSQSGHNTVSWYQQALGQGPQFIFQYYREEENGRGNFPPRFSGLQFPNYSSELNVNALELDDSALYLCASSQDWLRGGTEAFFGQGTRLTVV.

The V call is TRBV4-1, the J call TRBJ1-2; 9 nucleotides line up with TRBD1. CDR3 length equals 15 residues. CDR1 MGHRA and CDR2 YSYEKL come from the germline V gene. Losses at the gene ends were 0 bases for V and 4 bases for J; bases not matched to a gene: 3. CDR3 coding DNA: TGCGCCAGCAGCCAAGAGACAGGGGGGATCTATGGCTACACCTTC. The encoded protein is CASSQETGGIYGYTF.

This clone was detected only a few times. The genes are TRBV7-2 and TRBJ2-5; D might be TRBD2 (5 bases). The germline gives CDR1 SGHTA, CDR2 FQGNSA. Trimming removed 7 bases from V and 5 bases from J, with 17 bases in between. There are 14 residues in the CDR3. CDR3 sequence: CASTPYGVWETQYF. CDR3 coding DNA: TGTGCCAGCACCCCTTACGGGGTTTGGGAGACCCAGTACTTC.